This passage covers 25 T cell receptor beta chains from one sample sequenced in a study of blood T cell repertoires in COVID-19. The data were produced by immunoSEQ multiplex PCR, yet TCRdb's version contains in-frame clones alone and is incomplete. This sample has some 250,000 clones, with around four fifths found just once. Sequences were obtained from peripheral blood. These TCRs come from a man in his sixties with acute or convalescent COVID-19.

This chain connects TRBV18 to TRBJ2-3; no clear D. The V gene lost 0 bases and the J gene lost 0 bases, with 25 bases spanning the gap. The CDR3 has 21 amino acids. Germline V gene lookup returns CDR1 KGHSH and CDR2 LQKENI. The CDR3 sequence is CASSPPLIDRGSTPSTDTQYF. The CDR3 nucleotides read TGTGCCAGCTCACCACCGTTAATTGATCGCGGTTCTACCCCTAGCACAGATACGCAGTATTTT.

The chain couples TRBV4-1 to TRBJ2-1; D possibly corresponds to TRBD1 (5 bases). Germline V gene sequence: CDR1 MGHRA, CDR2 YSYEKL. V lost 0 bases and J 6 bases, leaving 18 bases between the germline ends. The CDR3 totals 17 residues. CDR3 sequence: CASSQDSRGARFNEQFF. For the CDR3, the DNA is TGCGCCAGCAGCCAAGATAGTAGGGGCGCAAGGTTCAATGAGCAGTTCTTC.

The chain carries TRBV7-2 and TRBJ1-4; D is possibly TRBD1 (6 bases). Deletions cut 5 bases from V and 0 bases from J, with 10 bases between. The germline CDR1 and CDR2 sequences are SGHTA and FQGNSA. The CDR3 is made up of 15 amino acids. The CDR3 sequence: CASSRGQSTNEKLFF. CDR3 nucleotides: TGTGCCAGCAGCCGCGGACAGTCAACTAATGAAAAACTGTTTTTT. Full variable domain (missing parts from reference TRBV7-2 and TRBJ1-4): GAGVSQSPSNKVTEKGKDVELRCDPISGHTALYWYRQSLGQGLEFLIYFQGNSAPDKSGLPSDRFSAERTGGSVSTLTIQRTQQEDSAVYLCASSRGQSTNEKLFFGSGTQLSVL.

The J gene is TRBJ2-1, the V gene TRBV5-1; TRBD2 matches 7 bases. Germline-derived CDR1 and CDR2 are SGHRS and YFSETQ. The CDR3 spans 15 residues. The trim removed 3 bases at V and 0 bases at J, leaving 3 bases unmatched. The CDR3 sequence: CASSSSGDSYNEQFF. CDR3 nucleotides: TGCGCCAGCAGCTCTAGCGGTGACTCCTACAATGAGCAGTTCTTC. Complete variable domain (other parts from reference TRBV5-1 and TRBJ2-1): KAGVTQTPRYLIKTRGQQVTLSCSPISGHRSVSWYQQTPGQGLQFLFEYFSETQRNKGNFPGRFSGRQFSNSRSEMNVSTLELGDSALYLCASSSSGDSYNEQFFGPGTRLTVL.

This chain uses TRBV4-1 with TRBJ2-7; 7 bases are a match to TRBD2. The V and J ends lost 7 bases and 1 base, in that order; junction bases with no gene match: 4. The CDR3 extends over 13 amino acids. Germline V gives CDR1 MGHRA, CDR2 YSYEKL. CDR3 amino acids: CASTSGTSYEQYF. The CDR3 coding sequence is TGCGCCAGCACTAGCGGTACTTCCTACGAGCAGTACTTC.

This chain joins TRBV5-1 and TRBJ2-3, with D possibly matching TRBD1 (6 bases). The germline gives CDR1 SGHRS, CDR2 YFSETQ. The CDR3 is 14 residues long. V dropped 4 bases and J dropped 6 bases, with 15 bases sitting between them. The chain's CDR3 is CASSQDSAGDTQYF. DNA of the CDR3: TGCGCCAGCAGCCAGGACAGCGCCGGGGATACGCAGTATTTT.

V gene TRBV7-3 combines with J gene TRBJ2-3, with 11 positions matching TRBD2. Germline lookup yields CDR1 SGHTA and CDR2 FQGTGA. J lost 6 bases, V lost 5 bases, and 10 bases had no gene match. This CDR3 region has 16 residues. The CDR3 region has the DNA TGTGCCAGCAGCGTCGCTAGCGGGGGGCCATGGGATACGCAGTATTTT. Protein: CASSVASGGPWDTQYF. Drawing the rest from reference TRBV7-3 and TRBJ2-3, the complete variable domain is GAGVSQTPSNKVTEKGKYVELRCDPISGHTALYWYRQSLGQGPEFLIYFQGTGAADDSGLPNDRFFAVRPEGSVSTLKIQRTERGDSAVYLCASSVASGGPWDTQYFGPGTRLTVL.

This clone showed up just once. The chain carries TRBV18 and TRBJ1-1; TRBD1 is a possible D gene (6 bases). Germline V gene sequence: CDR1 KGHSH, CDR2 LQKENI. This CDR3 comprises 17 residues. Between the trimmed V and J ends, which lost 3 bases and 2 bases, there was a span of 19 bases. This chain's CDR3 is CASSPSSPGEGNTEAFF. CDR3 coding DNA: TGTGCCAGCTCACCGAGTTCGCCAGGGGAAGGTAACACTGAAGCTTTCTTT.

V gene TRBV10-3 combines with J gene TRBJ2-1; 8 bases are a match to TRBD2. In germline, CDR1 is ENHRY, CDR2 SYGVKD. V trimming: 8 bases; J trimming: 4 bases; junction bases outside the gene matches: 7. The CDR3 covers 14 residues. The CDR3 coding sequence is TGTGCCATCGCCGGGAGCGGGGGATACAATGAGCAGTTCTTC. It codes for CAIAGSGGYNEQFF.

V and J are TRBV4-2 and TRBJ2-3; 9 nucleotides line up with TRBD2. From germline, CDR1 is LGHNA and CDR2 YNFKEQ. CDR3 length: 19 residues. Losses at the gene ends were 1 base for V and 1 base for J; bases not matched to a gene: 12. The CDR3 loop reads CASSQGGEAGGPGTDTQYF. DNA for the CDR3: TGTGCCAGCAGCCAAGGGGGAGAGGCGGGAGGGCCGGGCACAGATACGCAGTATTTT.

The chain employs TRBV7-9 and TRBJ2-7, with D possibly TRBD2 on 7 matching bases. V was pared by 1 base and J by 4 bases, with 17 bases between. In germline, CDR1 is SEHNR, CDR2 FQNEAQ (reference sequence). The CDR3 has 16 residues. The CDR3 nucleotides read TGTGCCAGCAGCTTAGGGGGGCTAGCGGCGAGTTACGAGCAGTACTTC. This translates into CASSLGGLAASYEQYF.

The chain joins TRBV5-1 to TRBJ1-2, with TRBD1 matching 8 bases. The trim removed 3 bases at V and 4 bases at J, leaving 8 bases unmatched. The CDR3 extends over 15 amino acids. CDR1 SGHRS and CDR2 YFSETQ come from the germline V gene. The CDR3 protein is CASSSYGQGTYGYTF. The CDR3 bases are TGCGCCAGCAGCTCCTATGGACAGGGTACCTATGGCTACACCTTC.

The chain recombines TRBV19 with TRBJ1-5; 7 bases agree with TRBD1. CDR1 is LNHDA and CDR2 is SQIVND in the germline V gene (reference sequence). The CDR3 loop spans 17 amino acids. Trimming removed 0 bases from V and 4 bases from J; junction bases left unmatched: 9. The CDR3 is CASSIEPGTVWNQPQHF. DNA of the CDR3: TGTGCCAGTAGTATAGAACCCGGGACAGTTTGGAATCAGCCCCAGCATTTT.

This sequence joins TRBV24-1 and TRBJ2-1; TRBD1 is a possible D gene (6 bases). V was trimmed by 3 bases and J by 0 bases, leaving 8 bases between them. The CDR3 is 15 residues long. Germline CDR1 KGHDR, CDR2 SFDVKD. The CDR3 region is CATSDGGNSYNEQFF. The CDR3, as DNA: TGTGCCACCAGTGATGGGGGCAACTCCTACAATGAGCAGTTCTTC.

V usage is TRBV2 and J usage is TRBJ2-3; maybe TRBD1 (5 bases). In germline, CDR1 is SNHLY, CDR2 FYNNEI. This CDR3 is built from 15 residues. The V gene lost 7 bases and the J gene lost 1 base, with 15 bases spanning the gap. The CDR3 loop is CASTEGVMGTDTQYF. The CDR3 region has the DNA TGTGCCAGCACCGAAGGGGTGATGGGCACAGATACGCAGTATTTT.

This rearrangement joins TRBV19 to TRBJ2-1; perhaps TRBD2 as D (5 bases). The CDR3 sequence is 15 residues long. The ends were cut back, 4 bases at V and 0 bases at J, with 10 bases in the middle. Germline-derived CDR1 and CDR2 are LNHDA and SQIVND (reference sequence). CDR3 protein: CASSTDGNSYNEQFF. Written as DNA, the CDR3 is TGTGCCAGTAGTACCGACGGGAACTCCTACAATGAGCAGTTCTTC. Complete variable domain (other parts from reference TRBV19 and TRBJ2-1): DGGITQSPKYLFRKEGQNVTLSCEQNLNHDAMYWYRQDPGQGLRLIYYSQIVNDFQKGDIAEGYSVSREKKESFPLTVTSAQKNPTAFYLCASSTDGNSYNEQFFGPGTRLTVL.

The rearrangement joins TRBV20-1 to TRBJ2-4, with no clear D. The germline V and J ends were trimmed by 2 bases and 7 bases, with 6 bases remaining between them. Looked up from germline, CDR1 is DFQATT and CDR2 is SNEGSKA (reference sequence). This CDR3 region has 11 residues. The CDR3 is CSARPGNIQYF. CDR3 in DNA: TGCAGTGCTAGACCCGGGAACATTCAGTACTTC.

The CDR3 DNA sequence: TGTGCCAGCAGTTACTCGAACTCCGGGTACTGCAACGAGCAGTACTTC. This sequence encodes CASSYSNSGYCNEQYF. The rearrangement joins TRBV6-7 to TRBJ2-7, with D unresolved. TRBV6-7 is placed among ORFs of uncertain function. This CDR3 spans 16 amino acids. Trimming removed 0 bases from V and 5 bases from J, with 17 bases in between.

The J gene is TRBJ2-5, the V gene TRBV11-2; D is possibly TRBD1 (6 bases). The CDR3 runs 16 residues. Trimming took off 5 bases at V and 4 bases at J, with 20 bases between the two ends. Germline V gene data show CDR1 as SGHAT and CDR2 as FQNNGV. The CDR3 DNA sequence: TGTGCCAGCAGCCTCCGGGACACCTCCTCCGGAGAGACCCAGTACTTC. Translating it yields CASSLRDTSSGETQYF. Using reference TRBV11-2 and TRBJ2-5 for the parts outside the CDR3, the full variable domain is EAGVAQSPRYKIIEKRQSVAFWCNPISGHATLYWYQQILGQGPKLLIQFQNNGVVDDSQLPKDRFSAERLKGVDSTLKIQPAKLEDSAVYLCASSLRDTSSGETQYFGPGTRLLVL.

The chain has TRBV28 and TRBJ2-5; 11 nucleotides align to TRBD1. Germline CDR1 is MDHEN and CDR2 is SYDVKM. This CDR3 has 16 residues. J was trimmed by 4 bases and V by 5 bases; bases with no gene match: 9. The CDR3 is CASSTPGQGAAETQYF. CDR3 DNA: TGTGCCAGCAGTACCCCTGGACAGGGGGCAGCAGAGACCCAGTACTTC.

There are a few counts of this clone. J is TRBJ1-3 and V is TRBV27; the match to TRBD1 covers 9 bases. The CDR3 contains 16 residues. From germline, CDR1 is MNHEY and CDR2 SMNVEV (reference sequence). Trimming removed 5 bases from V and 0 bases from J; junction bases left unmatched: 5. CDR3 coding DNA: TGTGCCAGCAGTCCGGGACAGGGACGCTCTGGAAACACCATATATTTT. This sequence encodes CASSPGQGRSGNTIYF.

The J gene is TRBJ1-4, the V gene TRBV7-3, with D possibly being TRBD1 (6 bases). V dropped 0 bases and J dropped 8 bases, with 13 bases sitting between them. The CDR3 has 15 residues. The germline gives CDR1 SGHTA, CDR2 FQGTGA. The CDR3 DNA reads TGTGCCAGCAGCTTAACGGGGGGGCGCAGAGAAAAACTGTTTTTT. Translation gives CASSLTGGRREKLFF.

The chain has TRBV2 and TRBJ1-1, with D hard to call. V lost 3 bases, J lost 0 bases, and 11 bases lay in between. The CDR3 runs 15 residues. Germline-derived CDR1 and CDR2 are SNHLY and FYNNEI. CDR3 protein: CASSEYGTLNTEAFF. CDR3 bases: TGTGCCAGCAGTGAGTATGGCACCCTGAACACTGAAGCTTTCTTT.

V is TRBV5-1 and J is TRBJ2-5; D gene unclear. The CDR3 is 14 residues long. The germline gives CDR1 SGHRS, CDR2 YFSETQ. V was trimmed by 5 bases and J by 1 base, leaving 12 bases between them. As DNA, the CDR3 is TGCGCCAGCAGGCGGTCCCAGTTCCAAGAGACCCAGTACTTC. This translates into CASRRSQFQETQYF.

This clone was detected only once. The chain is built from TRBV18 and TRBJ1-4; TRBD1 agrees at 11 bases. Germline V gives CDR1 KGHSH, CDR2 LQKENI. J was trimmed by 0 bases and V by 6 bases; bases with no gene match: 6. CDR3 length: 17 amino acids. The CDR3 sequence is CASSRGQGASTNEKLFF. CDR3 in DNA: TGTGCCAGCTCGCGCGGACAGGGGGCGTCAACTAATGAAAAACTGTTTTTT.